This note documents a single TCR beta chain sequence. Its antigen is not identified. CDR1 is MGHDK, CDR2 SYGVNS, per germline. Trimming removed 3 bases from V and 0 bases from J, with 9 bases in between. The CDR3 totals 15 residues. The sample originates from a study of vaccination effects on CD4 cells after COVID-19. Study background: Samples gathered post-vaccine arrived a median of 72 days past the second dose.

Some clones are missing from TCRdb's copy, which holds only in-frame ones; the method was immunoSEQ multiplex PCR. The repertoire has 25,000 to 40,000 clones, roughly four fifths of them found once; the top ten carry around 1.5%. Before any sequencing was done, the ViraFEST assay used viral peptide pools to expand antigen-specific CD4+ T cells. Following 10 days of culture, CD4+ T cells were isolated. Either the mRNA-1273 or the BNT162b2 vaccine was given to participants as two doses. After about 2 million PBMC were placed in each well, they were cultured with approximately 10 IU/ml IL-2 and about 10 ug/ml peptides.

The sequence derives from a human donor who received a COVID-19 vaccine. Some clones in this sample may be carry-over from other donors' samples. This rearrangement joins TRBV25-1 to TRBJ2-1; D is perhaps TRBD1 (6 bases). This sample comprised CD4+ T cells from PBMCs cultured with HCoV-NL63 spike peptides, obtained after COVID-19 vaccination. CDR3: CASSEDSFSYNEQFF. CDR3 bases: TGTGCCAGCAGTGAGGACAGTTTCTCCTACAATGAGCAGTTCTTC.